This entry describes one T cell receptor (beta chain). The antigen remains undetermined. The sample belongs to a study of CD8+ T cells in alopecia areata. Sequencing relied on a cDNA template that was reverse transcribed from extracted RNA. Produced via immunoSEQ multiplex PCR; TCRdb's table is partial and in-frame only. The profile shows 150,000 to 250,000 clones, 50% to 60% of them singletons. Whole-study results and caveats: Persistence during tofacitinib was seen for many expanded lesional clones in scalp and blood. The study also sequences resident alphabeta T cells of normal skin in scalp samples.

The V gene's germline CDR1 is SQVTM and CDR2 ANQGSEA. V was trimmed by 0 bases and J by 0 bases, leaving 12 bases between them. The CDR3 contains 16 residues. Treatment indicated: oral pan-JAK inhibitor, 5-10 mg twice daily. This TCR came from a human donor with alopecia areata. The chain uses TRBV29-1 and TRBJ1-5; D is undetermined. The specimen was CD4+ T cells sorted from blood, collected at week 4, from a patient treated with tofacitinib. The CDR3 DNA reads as TGCAGCGTTGAAGAATGGAACTCGTATAGCAATCAGCCCCAGCATTTT. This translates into CSVEEWNSYSNQPQHF.